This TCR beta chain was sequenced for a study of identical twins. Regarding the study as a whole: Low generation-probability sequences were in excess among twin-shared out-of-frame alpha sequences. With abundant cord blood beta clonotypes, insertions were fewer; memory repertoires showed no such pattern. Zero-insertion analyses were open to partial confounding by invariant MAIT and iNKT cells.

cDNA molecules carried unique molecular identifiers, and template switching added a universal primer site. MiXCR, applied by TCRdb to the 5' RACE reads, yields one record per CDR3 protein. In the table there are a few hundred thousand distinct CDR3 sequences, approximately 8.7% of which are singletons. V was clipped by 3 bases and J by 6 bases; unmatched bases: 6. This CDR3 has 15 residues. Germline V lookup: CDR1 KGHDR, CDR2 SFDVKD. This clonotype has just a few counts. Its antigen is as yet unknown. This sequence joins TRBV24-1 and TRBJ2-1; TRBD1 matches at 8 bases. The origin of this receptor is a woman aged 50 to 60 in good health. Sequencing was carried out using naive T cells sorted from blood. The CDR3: CATSDVGTGGNEQFF. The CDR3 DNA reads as TGTGCCACCAGTGATGTCGGGACAGGCGGCAATGAGCAGTTCTTC.